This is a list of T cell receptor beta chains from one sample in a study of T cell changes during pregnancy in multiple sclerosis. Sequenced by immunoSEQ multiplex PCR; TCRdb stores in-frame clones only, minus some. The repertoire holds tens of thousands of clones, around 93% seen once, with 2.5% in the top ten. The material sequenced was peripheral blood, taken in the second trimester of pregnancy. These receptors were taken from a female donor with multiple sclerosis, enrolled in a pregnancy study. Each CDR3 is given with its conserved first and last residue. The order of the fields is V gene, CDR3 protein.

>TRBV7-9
CASSSGDRDTEAFF
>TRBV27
CASSHDRERTGELFF
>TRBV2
CASSEGGTGELFF
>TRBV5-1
CASSPGLAGGLNNEQFF
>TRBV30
CAWRGTGVGYTF
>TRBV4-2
CASSQGLQALTDTQYF
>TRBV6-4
CASSDGQDTGELFF
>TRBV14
CASSPQGALETQYF
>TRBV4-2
CASSQEIPPAEGMNTEAFF
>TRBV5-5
CASSLAGQGGEQYF
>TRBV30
CAYEDTGNQPQHF
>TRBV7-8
CASSLKAGGDTQYF
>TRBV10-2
CASSAGQGIHEQYF
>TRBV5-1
CASSEAGGTYGYTF
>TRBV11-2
CASSPENRVDEQYF
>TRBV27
CASSSGTGSREPQHF
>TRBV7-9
CASSLAGAGNTEAFF
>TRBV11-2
CASSALTGSDTQYF
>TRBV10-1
CASSASSGTYEQYF
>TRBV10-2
CASRLGGAGADTQYF
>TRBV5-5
CASSQFDNYQPQHF
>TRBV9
CASSSQWTNSGELFF
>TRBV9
CASSVGGGETQYF
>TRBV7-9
CASSTDSQPQHF
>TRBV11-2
CASSFEPDNLSGGGETQYF
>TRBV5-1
CASCLGTNEKLFF
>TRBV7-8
CASSLGTSPETQYF
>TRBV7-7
CASSQGLVNEQFF
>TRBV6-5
CASSYPLTGGNSPLHF
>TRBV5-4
CASSLQGTGLYEQYF
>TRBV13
CASSSPTLTGGSYEQYF
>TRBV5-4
CASSLQDRAYNEQFF
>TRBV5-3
CARSLAGAGNTIYF
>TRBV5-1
CASSLAGVLAGGTDTDTQYF
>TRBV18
CASSGQEEGYTF
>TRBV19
CASSISIADRSGNTIYF
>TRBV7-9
CASSSGTSVPGELFF
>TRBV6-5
CASGSGQGGGYTF
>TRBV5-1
CASSLIQGSEEQYF
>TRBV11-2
CASSHSGGANTGELFF
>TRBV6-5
CASSLLGGDTGELFF
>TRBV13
CASSYDQGNTEAFF
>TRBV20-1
CSAVTDYGYTF
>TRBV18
CASSPQVVHTEAFF
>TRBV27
CASSLGGSEQYF
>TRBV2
CASSKTTSGGETQYF
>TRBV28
CASSLPRTGVREKLFF
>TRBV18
CASSVPGQGPGNTIYF
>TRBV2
CASSEDRLGEQYF
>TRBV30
CAWSVRGRVGQPQHF
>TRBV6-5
CASTLTSGIGETQYF
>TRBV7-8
CASSLGSVQGTPGNTIYF
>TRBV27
CASSLGAEYSNQPQHF
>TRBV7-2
CASSFSRTSSSYEQYF
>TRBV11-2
CASSPIQGLYYEQYF
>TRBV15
CATSPRQGVQADTQYF
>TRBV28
CASSTGVLFEKLFF